One T cell receptor (beta chain) is described in this entry. The antigen remains undetermined. Assay execution took place at the deep level. Only in-frame clones appear in the TCRdb table, and some are missing; sequencing was by immunoSEQ multiplex PCR. The data contain about 2.3 million clones, about 90% of them singletons. The data were obtained in a study of shared clonotypes between healthy human individuals. Study background: The composition of the donors was two women and three men aged 18 to 49. Study-wide results and limits: Naive CD4 clonotypes overlapped across several donors at roughly 5%.

Researchers partitioned CD4+ cells into CD45RA+ naive and CD45RA-negative memory subsets. CDR1 and CDR2 from the germline V gene are DFQATT and SNEGSKA (reference sequence). Trimming stripped 6 bases from V and 9 bases from J, with 15 bases between. The CDR3 covers 11 residues. Sequencing used naive CD4+ T cells from PBMCs. Subset defined: CD45RA+ positively selected. The chain has TRBV20-1 and TRBJ2-7; the D gene is possibly TRBD2 (6 bases). The origin of this receptor is a man younger than 30 in good health. Some clones in this sample may be carry-over from other donors' samples. The CDR3 DNA is TGCAGTGCGGTGGGAGGCGGGGCGCAGTACTTC. Its translation: CSAVGGGAQYF.